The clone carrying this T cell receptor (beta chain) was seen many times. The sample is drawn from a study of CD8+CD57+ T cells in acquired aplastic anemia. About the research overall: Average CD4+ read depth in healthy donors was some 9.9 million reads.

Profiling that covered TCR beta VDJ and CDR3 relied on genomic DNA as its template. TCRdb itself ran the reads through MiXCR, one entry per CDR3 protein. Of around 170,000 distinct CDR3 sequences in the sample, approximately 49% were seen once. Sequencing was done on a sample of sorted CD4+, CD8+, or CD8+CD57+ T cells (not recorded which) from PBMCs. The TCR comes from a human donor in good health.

The CDR3 nucleotides are TGCAGTGCTACTCCCGGAAGGGGGACAGATACGCAGTATTTT. Amino acids: CSATPGRGTDTQYF. The genes are TRBV20-1 and TRBJ2-3, with a possible D match to TRBD1 (6 bases). V lost 4 bases to trimming and J lost 3 bases, with 14 bases between them. This CDR3 region has 14 residues. CDR1 and CDR2 from the germline V gene are DFQATT and SNEGSKA (reference sequence).